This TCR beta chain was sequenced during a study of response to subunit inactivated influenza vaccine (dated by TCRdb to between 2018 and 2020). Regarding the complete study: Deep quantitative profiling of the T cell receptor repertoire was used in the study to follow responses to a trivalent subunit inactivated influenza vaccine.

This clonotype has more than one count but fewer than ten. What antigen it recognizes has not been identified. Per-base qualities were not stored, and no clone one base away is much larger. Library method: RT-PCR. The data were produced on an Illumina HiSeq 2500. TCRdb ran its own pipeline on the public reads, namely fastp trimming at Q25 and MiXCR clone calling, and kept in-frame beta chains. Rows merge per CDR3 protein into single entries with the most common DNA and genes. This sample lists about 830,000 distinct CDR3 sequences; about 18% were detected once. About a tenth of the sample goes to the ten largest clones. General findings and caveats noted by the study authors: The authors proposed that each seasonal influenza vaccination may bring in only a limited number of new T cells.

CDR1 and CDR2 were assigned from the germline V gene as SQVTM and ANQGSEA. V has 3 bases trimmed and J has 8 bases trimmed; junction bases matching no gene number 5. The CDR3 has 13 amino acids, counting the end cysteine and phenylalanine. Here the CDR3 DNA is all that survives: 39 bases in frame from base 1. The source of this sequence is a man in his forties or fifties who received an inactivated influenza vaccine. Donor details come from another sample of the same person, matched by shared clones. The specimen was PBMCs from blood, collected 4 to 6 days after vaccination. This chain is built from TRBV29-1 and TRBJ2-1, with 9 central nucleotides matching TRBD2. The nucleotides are TGCAGCGTTGACGTGGTAGCGGGAGATGAGCAGTTCTTC. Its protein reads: CSVDVVAGDEQFF.